This T cell receptor beta chain was recorded in a study of patients and donors after allogeneic stem cell transplantation. Losses at the gene ends were 5 bases for V and 2 bases for J; bases not matched to a gene: 14. The CDR3 loop spans 17 amino acids. TCRdb re-analysed the RT-PCR reads in MiXCR, keeping a single row per CDR3 protein. Found here are 400,000 to 450,000 distinct CDR3 sequences, about a sixth of them singletons; the top ten hold just over 7%. This clonotype was detected a few times. The V gene is TRBV12-3 or TRBV12-4, the J gene TRBJ2-7; 8 bases align to TRBD2. The clonotype originates from a human donor who was either an allogeneic HSCT recipient or a stem cell or donor lymphocyte infusion donor (not recorded which). It is not recorded whose cells these are; they may come from a transplant donor. The specimen sequenced was blood, either unsorted or a sorted T cell fraction (not recorded which). The CDR3 DNA reads TGTGCCAGCAGTCCCACCCGAGCAAGCGGGAGACCCTACGAGCAGTACTTC. It encodes CASSPTRASGRPYEQYF.